The 12 T cell receptor beta chains below come from one sample, sequenced in a study of regulatory T cells in long-lasting Graves disease. HTBI primers from iRepertoire and Arm-PCR of CDR3 regions yielded the TCR beta libraries. TCRdb analysed the multiplex PCR reads with MiXCR anew, one entry per CDR3 protein. The repertoire holds approximately 400,000 distinct CDR3 sequences, with 15% as singletons. Noted time point: newly diagnosed GD, antithyroid drugs for less than 3 months. Following extraction of RNA from PBMCs, that RNA was used to make the TCR library. These same records also appear under a second study, on T cells in Graves' hyperthyroidism and ophthalmopathy.

The source was peripheral blood mononuclear cells (PBMCs), collected at new diagnosis, from a patient treated with antithyroid drugs. The receptors shown here come from a woman aged 40 to 49 with Graves disease.

This clonotype was recorded at least ten times. The chain combines TRBV20-1 with TRBJ1-2; maybe TRBD1 (5 bases). CDR3 length: 14 residues. With 0 bases removed from V and 4 bases from J, the gap between germline ends came to 12 bases. Germline CDR1 and CDR2: DFQATT and SNEGSKA (reference sequence). The CDR3 loop is CSARDDPGIYGYTF. The CDR3, as DNA: TGCAGTGCTAGAGATGATCCAGGGATCTATGGCTACACCTTC.

This clonotype has a count of ten or more. This chain connects TRBV2 to TRBJ1-1; no clear D. V gave up 5 bases and J gave up 3 bases, with 13 bases separating them. This CDR3 contains 14 residues. Germline lookup yields CDR1 SNHLY and CDR2 FYNNEI. The DNA for the CDR3 is TGTGCCAGCAGTCCTAACCCGGAGGACACTGAAGCTTTCTTT. This encodes CASSPNPEDTEAFF.

This clonotype was observed a single time. V usage is TRBV28 and J usage is TRBJ2-1; 11 bases line up with TRBD2. Per germline, CDR1 MDHEN and CDR2 SYDVKM. Trimming took 4 bases from V and 4 from J; bases not matched to a gene: 15. The CDR3 has 19 residues. The CDR3: CASSSNGLAGTSKYNEQFF. The CDR3 DNA sequence: TGTGCCAGCAGTTCAAATGGACTAGCGGGTACCTCTAAGTACAATGAGCAGTTCTTC.

This clonotype was seen ten or more times. The chain couples TRBV7-2 to TRBJ1-5, with 11 bases aligning to TRBD1. Germline values: CDR1 SGHTA, CDR2 FQGNSA. V shed 4 bases, J shed 7 bases, and the junction held 3 bases outside the gene matches. This CDR3 region has 14 residues. This chain's CDR3 is CASSSDRGQQPQHF. The CDR3 DNA follows: TGTGCCAGCAGCTCGGACAGGGGGCAGCAGCCCCAGCATTTT.

The gene calls are TRBV5-5 and TRBJ1-5; no definite D call. Trimming cost V 4 bases and J 2 bases, with 13 bases left between them. The CDR3 runs to 15 residues. Germline lookup yields CDR1 SGHKS and CDR2 YYEKEE (reference sequence). The CDR3: CASSPLGSGNQPQHF. In DNA, the CDR3 is TGTGCCAGCAGCCCCCTCGGGTCTGGCAATCAGCCCCAGCATTTT.

To note about this clonotype: A much larger clone is a single base away; this may be a read error. The rearrangement joins TRBV5-1 to TRBJ2-3, with TRBD2 matching 12 bases. The length of the CDR3 is 16 residues. Germline lookup yields CDR1 SGHRS and CDR2 YFSETQ. CDR3 amino acids: CASSLLAGGGADTHYF. DNA of the CDR3: TGCGCCAGCAGCTTACTAGCGGGAGGAGGGGCAGATACGCATTATTTT.

This clonotype was seen many times. The gene calls are TRBV20-1 and TRBJ2-1; D unclear. V was cut by 5 bases and J by 7 bases, with 9 bases left in between. The CDR3 runs to 11 residues. Germline V gene data show CDR1 as DFQATT and CDR2 as SNEGSKA (reference sequence). For the CDR3, the DNA is TGCAGTGCTTCGGGCCAGAATGAGCAGTTCTTC. Translating it yields CSASGQNEQFF.

This clonotype was recorded at least ten times. The rearrangement links TRBV28 to TRBJ2-3, with 14 positions matching TRBD2. The germline CDR1 and CDR2 sequences are MDHEN and SYDVKM. This CDR3 contains 16 residues. The V gene end was trimmed by 5 bases and the J gene end by 4 bases; junction bases not matched to a gene: 5. CDR3 protein: CASSKTSGRGADTQYF. CDR3 coding DNA: TGTGCCAGCAGTAAGACTAGCGGGAGGGGGGCAGATACGCAGTATTTT.

Many counts were recorded for this clonotype. The chain links TRBV24-1 to TRBJ2-5, with 7 bases lining up with TRBD2. CDR1 and CDR2 (germline): KGHDR, SFDVKD. V lost 4 bases, J lost 5 bases, and 6 bases stayed unmatched. The CDR3 loop spans 14 amino acids. CDR3: CATSDRGSRETQYF. The DNA for the CDR3 is TGTGCCACCAGTGACCGCGGGAGTCGGGAGACCCAGTACTTC.

This clonotype was seen at least ten times. The rearrangement joins TRBV11-3 to TRBJ2-7; D might be TRBD1 or TRBD2, each matching 5 bases. The CDR3 totals 16 residues. V lost 5 bases to trimming and J lost 7 bases, with 24 bases between them. Germline V CDR1 and CDR2: SGHNT, YENEEA. In nucleotides, the CDR3 is TGTGCCAGCAGCCCTATCGGGAAGGGGCGGGTCGGTGAGCAGTACTTC. Its protein is CASSPIGKGRVGEQYF.

The CDR3 nucleotides read TGTGCCAGCAATCCTTTTTCTGGGGCCAACGTCCTGACTTTC. This gives the protein CASNPFSGANVLTF. The gene calls are TRBV28 and TRBJ2-6; the D is unclear. The germline gives CDR1 MDHEN, CDR2 SYDVKM. V dropped 7 bases and J dropped 1 base, with 8 bases sitting between them. The CDR3 runs 14 residues.

The chain combines TRBV28 with TRBJ2-7; 10 positions match TRBD1. After removal of 5 bases from V and 5 bases from J, the junction contained 6 bases not matched to a gene. This CDR3 region has 14 residues. Germline CDR1 and CDR2: MDHEN and SYDVKM. This CDR3 reads CASSTGTGVHEQYF. The DNA for the CDR3 is TGTGCCAGCAGTACCGGGACAGGGGTCCACGAGCAGTACTTC.